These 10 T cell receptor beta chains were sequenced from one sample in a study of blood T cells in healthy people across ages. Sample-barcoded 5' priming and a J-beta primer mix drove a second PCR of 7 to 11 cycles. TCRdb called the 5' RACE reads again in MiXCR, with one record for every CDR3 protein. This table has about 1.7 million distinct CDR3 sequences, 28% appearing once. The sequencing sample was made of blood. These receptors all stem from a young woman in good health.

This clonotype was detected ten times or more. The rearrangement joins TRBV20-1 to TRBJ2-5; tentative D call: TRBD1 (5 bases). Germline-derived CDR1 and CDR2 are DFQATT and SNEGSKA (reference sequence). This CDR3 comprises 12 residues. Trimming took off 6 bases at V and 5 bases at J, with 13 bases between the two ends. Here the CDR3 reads CSAAPGSETQYF. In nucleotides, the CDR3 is TGCAGTGCCGCACCAGGGTCCGAGACCCAGTACTTC.

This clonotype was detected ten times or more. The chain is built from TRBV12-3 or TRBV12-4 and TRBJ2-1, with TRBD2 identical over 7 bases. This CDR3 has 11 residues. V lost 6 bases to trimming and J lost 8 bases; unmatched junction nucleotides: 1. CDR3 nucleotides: TGTGCCAGCAGCGGGGGGTATGAGCAGTTCTTC. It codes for CASSGGYEQFF.

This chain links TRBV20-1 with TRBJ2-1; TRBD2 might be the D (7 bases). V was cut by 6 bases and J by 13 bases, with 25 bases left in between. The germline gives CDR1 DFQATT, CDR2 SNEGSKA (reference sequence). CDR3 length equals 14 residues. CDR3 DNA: TGCAGTGCCCTACAGGGAGCGGGGCAAGAGACCCAGTTCTTC. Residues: CSALQGAGQETQFF.

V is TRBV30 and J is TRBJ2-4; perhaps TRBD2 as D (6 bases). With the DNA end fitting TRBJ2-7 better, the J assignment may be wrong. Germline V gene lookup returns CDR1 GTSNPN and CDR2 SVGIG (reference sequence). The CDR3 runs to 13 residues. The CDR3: CAWRGLDRNEQYF. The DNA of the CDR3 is TGTGCCTGGAGGGGACTGGATAGGAACGAGCAGTACTTC.

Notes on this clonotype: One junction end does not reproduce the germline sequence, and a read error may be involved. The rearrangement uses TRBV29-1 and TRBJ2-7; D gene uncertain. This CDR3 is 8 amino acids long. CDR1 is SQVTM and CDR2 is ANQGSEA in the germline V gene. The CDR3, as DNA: TGCAGCGTTGGGGGTGGCGACTTC. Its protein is CSVGGGDF.

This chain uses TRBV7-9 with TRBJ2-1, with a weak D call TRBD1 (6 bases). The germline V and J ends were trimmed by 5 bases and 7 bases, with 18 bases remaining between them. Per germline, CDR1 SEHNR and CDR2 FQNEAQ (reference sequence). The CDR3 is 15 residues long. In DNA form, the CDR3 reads TGTGCCAGCAGCGGACACAGGGTCCCCGCTAATGAGCAGTTCTTC. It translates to CASSGHRVPANEQFF. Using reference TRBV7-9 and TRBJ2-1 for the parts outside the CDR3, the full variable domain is DTGVSQNPRHKITKRGQNVTFRCDPISEHNRLYWYRQTLGQGPEFLTYFQNEAQLEKSRLLSDRFSAERPKGSFSTLEIQRTEQGDSAMYLCASSGHRVPANEQFFGPGTRLTVL.

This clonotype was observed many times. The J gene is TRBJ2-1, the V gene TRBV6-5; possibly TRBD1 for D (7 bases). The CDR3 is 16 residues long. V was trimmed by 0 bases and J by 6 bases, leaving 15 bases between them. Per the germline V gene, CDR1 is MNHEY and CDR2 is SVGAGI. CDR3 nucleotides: TGTGCCAGCAGTTACTCGACTCAGGGGGGAGGCAATGAGCAGTTCTTC. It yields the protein CASSYSTQGGGNEQFF.

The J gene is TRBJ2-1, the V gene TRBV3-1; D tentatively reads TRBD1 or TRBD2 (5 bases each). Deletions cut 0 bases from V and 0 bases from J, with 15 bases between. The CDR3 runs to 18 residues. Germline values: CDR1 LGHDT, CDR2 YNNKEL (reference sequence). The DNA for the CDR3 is TGTGCCAGCAGCCAAGATTCCGCTTGGGGGAGCTCCTACAATGAGCAGTTCTTC. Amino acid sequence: CASSQDSAWGSSYNEQFF.

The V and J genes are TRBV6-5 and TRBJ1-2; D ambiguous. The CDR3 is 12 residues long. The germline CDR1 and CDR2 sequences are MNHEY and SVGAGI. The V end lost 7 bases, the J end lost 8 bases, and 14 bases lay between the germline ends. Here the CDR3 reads CASTSSNGGYTF. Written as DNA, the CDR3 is TGTGCCAGCACCTCTTCAAATGGGGGCTACACCTTC.

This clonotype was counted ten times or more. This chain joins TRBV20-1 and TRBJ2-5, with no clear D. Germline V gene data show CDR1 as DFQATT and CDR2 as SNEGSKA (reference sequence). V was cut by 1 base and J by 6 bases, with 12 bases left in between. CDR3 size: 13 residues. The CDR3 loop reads CSARVAYRKTQYF. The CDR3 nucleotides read TGCAGTGCTAGAGTGGCCTACCGGAAGACCCAGTACTTC.